These 9 T cell receptor beta chains were all obtained from the same sample, sequenced in a study of T-cell reconstitution after alpha-beta-depleted transplantation in children. Unique molecular identifiers were incorporated when the TCRbeta library was constructed. TCRdb used MiXCR to reprocess the PCR reads, holding one entry per CDR3 protein. The sample consists of about 350,000 distinct CDR3 sequences, around 15% of them appearing once. Sequences were derived from PBMCs, mostly from graft donor cells, sampled 360 days after TCRalphabeta/CD19-depleted stem cell transplant. Source of these receptors: a male patient aged 2-10 years who had a stem cell transplant for acute lymphoblastic leukemia, so the T cells may come from the graft donor.

The gene calls are TRBV7-3 and TRBJ2-1; D is perhaps TRBD2 (6 bases). V lost 1 base and J 14 bases, leaving 24 bases between the germline ends. CDR1 is SGHTA and CDR2 is FQGTGA in the germline V gene. CDR3 size: 16 residues. For the CDR3, the DNA is TGTGCCAGCAGCTTAATAGCTCGCGACCGGGGGACGATAGAGTTCTTC. It codes for CASSLIARDRGTIEFF.

The genes are TRBV6-2 or TRBV6-3 and TRBJ2-1, with 10 bases that match TRBD2. This CDR3 spans 18 amino acids. The V segment lost 0 bases and the J segment 9 bases; nucleotides outside the gene matches: 14. Germline loops: CDR1 MNHEY, CDR2 SVGEGT. CDR3 in DNA: TGTGCCAGCAGTTACTCGAGTGGCACTAGCGGGATTGGAGTTGAGCAGTTCTTC. The encoded protein is CASSYSSGTSGIGVEQFF.

The chain carries TRBV27 and TRBJ2-1; tentative D call: TRBD1 (6 bases). The CDR3 length is 15 residues. Germline V gives CDR1 MNHEY, CDR2 SMNVEV (reference sequence). V was clipped by 8 bases and J by 4 bases, with 18 bases between them. CDR3 protein: CASSPGTQTYNEQFF. CDR3 DNA sequence: TGTGCCAGCTCCCCCGGGACACAAACATACAATGAGCAGTTCTTC.

This clonotype was seen only a few times. CDR3 sequence (DNA): TGTGCCAGCAGCGTAGGAGGGGCGACTGAAGCTTTCTTT. Amino acids: CASSVGGATEAFF. The chain has TRBV9 and TRBJ1-1; D perhaps matches TRBD1 (5 bases). CDR1 is SGDLS, CDR2 YYNGEE, per germline. V lost 0 bases to trimming and J lost 5 bases, with 8 bases between them. The CDR3 covers 13 residues.

This chain joins TRBV4-1 and TRBJ2-3; 8 bases are shared with TRBD2. The CDR3 has 15 amino acids. Germline V gene sequence: CDR1 MGHRA, CDR2 YSYEKL. The junction had 1 base not matched to a gene; V was cut back by 0 bases and J by 2 bases. The CDR3 reads CASSQEAGATDTQYF. The CDR3 DNA is TGCGCCAGCAGCCAAGAAGCGGGGGCCACAGATACGCAGTATTTT.

The chain uses TRBV3-1 and TRBJ2-1, with 8 bases lining up with TRBD2. CDR1 and CDR2 (germline): LGHDT, YNNKEL (reference sequence). J gave up 9 bases and V 0 bases, and 7 bases lay outside the gene matches. The CDR3 loop spans 15 amino acids. CDR3 nucleotides: TGTGCCAGCAGCCAAGACGGGACTAGGGATGGTGAGCAGTTCTTC. Protein: CASSQDGTRDGEQFF.

The J gene is TRBJ1-2, the V gene TRBV12-3 or TRBV12-4; 7 bases map to TRBD1. The length of the CDR3 is 14 residues. After removal of 3 bases from V and 4 bases from J, the junction contained 5 bases not matched to a gene. The CDR3 region is CASSFPGTVYGYTF. DNA for the CDR3: TGTGCCAGCAGTTTTCCGGGGACAGTCTATGGCTACACCTTC.

This clonotype has only a few counts. This chain connects TRBV18 to TRBJ2-1, with 9 bases aligning to TRBD2. The CDR3 loop spans 17 amino acids. Germline assignment: CDR1 KGHSH and CDR2 LQKENI. V shed 0 bases and J 7 bases; nucleotides not matched to a gene: 10. CDR3 sequence reads: CASSPPTAGGLKNEQFF. The CDR3 nucleotides are TGTGCCAGCTCACCACCCACAGCGGGAGGTCTTAAAAATGAGCAGTTCTTC.

In this sample, this clonotype turned up many times. The chain combines TRBV18 with TRBJ1-3, with D uncertain. Germline-derived CDR1 and CDR2 are KGHSH and LQKENI. CDR3 length: 14 amino acids. V was clipped by 1 base and J by 0 bases, with 4 bases between them. The CDR3 protein is CASSPQGSGNTIYF. Here the CDR3 DNA reads TGTGCCAGCTCACCACAGGGCTCTGGAAACACCATATATTTT.